The 32 T cell receptor beta chains below all came from one sample that was sequenced in a study of T cells in Graves' hyperthyroidism and ophthalmopathy. TCR beta CDR3 regions were amplified from RNA. Researchers ran a first-round RT-PCR on the TCR CDR3 using the HTBI primer set. TCRdb recomputed calls from the multiplex PCR reads with MiXCR, one row per CDR3 protein. The table records fewer than 250,000 distinct CDR3 sequences, roughly a sixth of them present only once. The source material was blood. These receptors were taken from a man in his forties or fifties with Graves' hyperthyroidism.

This clonotype appeared a few times. The gene calls are TRBV9 and TRBJ1-2; 9 bases are shared with TRBD1. CDR3 length: 14 amino acids. Per the germline V gene, CDR1 is SGDLS and CDR2 is YYNGEE. The ends lost 0 bases at V and 5 bases at J; junction bases unmatched: 2. The CDR3 region is CASSVDDRGYGYTF. CDR3 coding DNA: TGTGCCAGCAGCGTAGACGACAGGGGGTATGGCTACACCTTC. Full variable domain (outside the CDR3, taken from reference TRBV9 and TRBJ1-2): DSGVTQTPKHLITATGQRVTLRCSPRSGDLSVYWYQQSLDQGLQFLIQYYNGEERAKGNILERFSAQQFPDLHSELNLSSLELGDSALYFCASSVDDRGYGYTFGSGTRLTVV.

This clonotype was recorded at least ten times. The V call is TRBV5-4, the J call TRBJ2-7, with D perhaps assigned TRBD1 or TRBD2 (5 bases each). Per the germline V gene, CDR1 is SGHNT and CDR2 is YYREEE (reference sequence). Trimming took 4 bases from V and 3 from J, leaving 17 bases between them. This CDR3 spans 15 amino acids. The CDR3 DNA is TGTGCCAGCAGCCGGACGGGACCGCAAGGCTACGAGCAGTACTTC. Encoded protein: CASSRTGPQGYEQYF. The full variable domain, rest sourced from reference TRBV5-4 and TRBJ2-7, is ETGVTQSPTHLIKTRGQQVTLRCSSQSGHNTVSWYQQALGQGPQFIFQYYREEENGRGNFPPRFSGLQFPNYSSELNVNALELDDSALYLCASSRTGPQGYEQYFGPGTRLTVT.

This clonotype was counted ten times or more. This chain uses TRBV5-1 with TRBJ2-3; 7 bases fit TRBD2. V was pared by 4 bases and J by 3 bases, with 5 bases of the junction left unmatched. In germline, CDR1 is SGHRS, CDR2 YFSETQ. This CDR3 contains 14 residues. The CDR3 sequence is CASSPRLATDTQYF. Here the CDR3 DNA reads TGCGCCAGCAGCCCGAGACTAGCTACAGATACGCAGTATTTT.

The J gene is TRBJ2-7, the V gene TRBV6-1; 7 positions match TRBD2. Germline assignment: CDR1 MNHNS and CDR2 SASEGT. This CDR3 region has 15 residues. Unmatched junction bases numbered 4, after V lost 2 bases and J lost 0 bases. The CDR3 spells CASSEPGGGSYEQYF. CDR3 sequence (DNA): TGTGCCAGCAGTGAACCCGGCGGGGGCTCCTACGAGCAGTACTTC.

The J gene is TRBJ1-1, the V gene TRBV15; TRBD1 matches 7 bases. CDR1 and CDR2 from the germline V gene are LNHNV and YYDKDF (reference sequence). This CDR3 has 19 residues. Unmatched junction bases numbered 14, after V lost 0 bases and J lost 1 base. CDR3 bases: TGTGCCACCAGCAGAGATCTAGGACAGGTCGGTGGTAGGAACACTGAAGCTTTCTTT. Translating it yields CATSRDLGQVGGRNTEAFF. Combining the CDR3 with reference TRBV15 and TRBJ1-1 gives the whole variable domain DAMVIQNPRYQVTQFGKPVTLSCSQTLNHNVMYWYQQKSSQAPKLLFHYYDKDFNNEADTPDNFQSRRPNTSFCFLDIRSPGLGDTAMYLCATSRDLGQVGGRNTEAFFGQGTRLTVV.

This chain joins TRBV20-1 and TRBJ1-1; D gene uncertain. CDR1 DFQATT and CDR2 SNEGSKA come from the germline V gene (reference sequence). This CDR3 spans 12 amino acids. Trimming took 6 bases from V and 2 from J, leaving 10 bases between them. The CDR3 DNA reads TGCAGTGCCTCATACTATAACACTGAAGCTTTCTTT. Its protein is CSASYYNTEAFF.

A few counts support this clonotype. V usage is TRBV6-6 and J usage is TRBJ2-5, with D possibly being TRBD1 (5 bases). Trimming left V 0 bases short and J 1 base short, with 18 bases between. Germline V gene sequence: CDR1 MNHNY, CDR2 SVGAGI (reference sequence). This CDR3 is built from 18 residues. For the CDR3, the DNA is TGTGCCAGCAGTTACTCGTTCTTGGCACCTAGGGGCCAAGAGACCCAGTACTTC. Its translation is CASSYSFLAPRGQETQYF.

As concerns this clonotype: Because the CDR3 is missing its conserved closing phenylalanine or tryptophan, this is likely a read error. V gene TRBV5-1 combines with J gene TRBJ2-7, with 7 nucleotides matching TRBD1. J lost 7 bases, V lost 2 bases, and 9 bases had no gene match. CDR1 is SGHRS, CDR2 YFSETQ, per germline. There are 14 residues in the CDR3. The CDR3 spells CASSFLEQGMEQYL. Written as DNA, the CDR3 is TGCGCCAGCAGCTTCCTAGAACAGGGGATGGAGCAGTACCTC.

The CDR3 DNA is TGTGCCAGCAGCAAACTTAGTCCGCCAGATACGCAGTATTTT. Its translation: CASSKLSPPDTQYF. This chain connects TRBV7-2 to TRBJ2-3; D ambiguous. Germline CDR1 is SGHTA and CDR2 is FQGNSA. This CDR3 has 14 amino acids. The V end lost 5 bases, the J end lost 4 bases, and 13 bases lay between the germline ends.

The V call is TRBV6-5, the J call TRBJ2-1; D gene unclear. This CDR3 contains 15 residues. Trimming stripped 0 bases from V and 6 bases from J, with 12 bases between. Germline V gene lookup returns CDR1 MNHEY and CDR2 SVGAGI. CDR3 region: CASSYSPELVNEQFF. CDR3 sequence (DNA): TGTGCCAGCAGTTACTCGCCCGAGCTGGTCAATGAGCAGTTCTTC.

Ten or more counts support this clonotype. The chain joins TRBV29-1 to TRBJ2-7, with 7 positions matching TRBD2. V lost 2 bases, J lost 6 bases, and 10 bases stayed unmatched. This CDR3 has 14 residues. Per the germline V gene, CDR1 is SQVTM and CDR2 is ANQGSEA. The CDR3 loop reads CSVEKSGKGPEQYF. In DNA, the CDR3 is TGCAGCGTTGAAAAAAGCGGGAAAGGACCCGAGCAGTACTTC.

The chain carries TRBV27 and TRBJ2-5, with D unresolved. Germline V lookup: CDR1 MNHEY, CDR2 SMNVEV (reference sequence). Trimming cost V 6 bases and J 2 bases, with 13 bases left between them. CDR3 size: 14 residues. The CDR3 DNA sequence: TGTGCCAGCAGCTCCACCGACGGACAAGAGACCCAGTACTTC. This encodes CASSSTDGQETQYF.

The V and J genes are TRBV5-1 and TRBJ2-3; 14 nucleotides align to TRBD2. Unmatched junction bases numbered 9, after V lost 2 bases and J lost 4 bases. The germline V gene encodes CDR1 SGHRS and CDR2 YFSETQ. The CDR3 has 18 residues. CDR3 region: CASSFEAGTSGSPDTQYF. For the CDR3, the DNA is TGCGCCAGCAGCTTCGAAGCCGGGACTAGCGGGAGTCCAGATACGCAGTATTTT.

With regard to this clonotype: Germline is not matched at one junction end, which may reflect a read error. The rearrangement joins TRBV10-2 to TRBJ2-1; 7 positions agree with TRBD1. CDR3 length equals 14 residues. Germline V gene sequence: CDR1 WSHSY, CDR2 SAAADI. DNA of the CDR3: TGCGCCAGCAGCCATCCGGGGACAGACAACGAGCAGTTCTTC. Amino acid sequence: CASSHPGTDNEQFF.

This clonotype was detected ten times or more. The genes are TRBV15 and TRBJ2-5; D is uncertain. Trimming stripped 0 bases from V and 2 bases from J, with 10 bases between. The CDR3 contains 15 residues. Germline CDR1 LNHNV, CDR2 YYDKDF (reference sequence). The CDR3 DNA reads as TGTGCCACCAGCAGAGATCTTTGGCAGCAAGAGACCCAGTACTTC. Its protein is CATSRDLWQQETQYF. The variable domain in full, with the rest retrieved from reference TRBV15 and TRBJ2-5, is DAMVIQNPRYQVTQFGKPVTLSCSQTLNHNVMYWYQQKSSQAPKLLFHYYDKDFNNEADTPDNFQSRRPNTSFCFLDIRSPGLGDTAMYLCATSRDLWQQETQYFGPGTRLLVL.

This clonotype was detected many times. The V and J genes are TRBV10-3 and TRBJ2-2; the D gene is possibly TRBD1 (5 bases). Germline V gene data show CDR1 as ENHRY and CDR2 as SYGVKD. Trimming shortened V by 0 bases and J by 1 base, and 12 bases separated the two germline ends. This CDR3 is 17 amino acids long. The CDR3 DNA sequence: TGTGCCATCAGTGAGTCGTTGGGGCACCTGAACACCGGGGAGCTGTTTTTT. Protein sequence: CAISESLGHLNTGELFF.

As regards this clonotype: This may arise from a read error, as a much more abundant clone is one base away. The chain carries TRBV5-1 and TRBJ2-1; 10 bases agree with TRBD2. Germline CDR1 and CDR2: SGHRS and YFSETQ. Trimming at V came to 0 bases and at J to 10 bases, leaving 7 bases not matched to a gene. This CDR3 comprises 15 residues. DNA of the CDR3: TGCGCCAGCAGCTTGGGGCCTAGCGGGAGTTACGAGCAGTTCTTC. Encoded protein: CASSLGPSGSYEQFF.

This clonotype was picked up a small number of times. The chain employs TRBV9 and TRBJ2-7; 9 positions match TRBD2. This CDR3 is built from 16 residues. Unmatched junction bases numbered 5, after V lost 1 base and J lost 0 bases. Germline V gives CDR1 SGDLS, CDR2 YYNGEE. CDR3 region: CASSVKGSGSSYEQYF. Written as DNA, the CDR3 is TGTGCCAGCAGCGTAAAGGGTAGCGGGAGCTCCTACGAGCAGTACTTC.

In this sample, this clonotype turned up many times. The chain is built from TRBV7-8 and TRBJ2-1; the D gene is possibly TRBD2 (6 bases). This CDR3 spans 17 amino acids. Germline-derived CDR1 and CDR2 are SGHVS and FQNEAQ. The V gene lost 5 bases and the J gene lost 0 bases, with 17 bases spanning the gap. This CDR3 reads CASSPRLALSSYNEQFF. Here the CDR3 DNA reads TGTGCCAGCAGCCCACGCCTAGCGTTGAGCTCCTACAATGAGCAGTTCTTC.

This clonotype was detected ten times or more. The chain recombines TRBV28 with TRBJ1-3; 7 positions match TRBD1. CDR3 length: 13 amino acids. V was clipped by 11 bases and J by 2 bases; unmatched bases: 6. CDR1 and CDR2 from the germline V gene are MDHEN and SYDVKM. The chain's CDR3 is CAVPGTAGNTIYF. The DNA for the CDR3 is TGTGCCGTCCCCGGGACAGCTGGAAACACCATATATTTT.

At least ten counts were recorded for this clonotype. The V and J genes are TRBV3-1 and TRBJ1-4; tentatively, D is TRBD1 (5 bases). The CDR3 length is 16 residues. Trimming removed 0 bases from V and 3 bases from J, with 11 bases in between. Germline V lookup: CDR1 LGHDT, CDR2 YNNKEL (reference sequence). For the CDR3, the DNA is TGTGCCAGCAGCCAAGACCCAGGGATAGCTAATGAAAAACTGTTTTTT. It specifies CASSQDPGIANEKLFF. The variable domain in full, with the rest retrieved from reference TRBV3-1 and TRBJ1-4, is DTAVSQTPKYLVTQMGNDKSIKCEQNLGHDTMYWYKQDSKKFLKIMFSYNNKELIINETVPNRFSPKSPDKAHLNLHINSLELGDSAVYFCASSQDPGIANEKLFFGSGTQLSVL.

This clonotype has at least ten counts. The rearrangement joins TRBV5-1 to TRBJ2-7, with a tentative D call TRBD2 (6 bases). The germline V gene has CDR1 SGHRS and CDR2 YFSETQ. CDR3 size: 15 residues. Trimming cost V 0 bases and J 6 bases, with 16 bases left between them. CDR3 sequence reads: CASSLDAGGPREQYF. CDR3 nucleotide sequence: TGCGCCAGCAGCTTGGATGCTGGAGGGCCTCGCGAGCAGTACTTC. The whole variable domain, filled in from reference TRBV5-1 and TRBJ2-7, reads KAGVTQTPRYLIKTRGQQVTLSCSPISGHRSVSWYQQTPGQGLQFLFEYFSETQRNKGNFPGRFSGRQFSNSRSEMNVSTLELGDSALYLCASSLDAGGPREQYFGPGTRLTVT.

The sample holds many counts of this clonotype. CDR3 in amino acids: CASSESQGYTGELFF. In nucleotides, the CDR3 is TGTGCCAGCAGTGAAAGCCAGGGGTACACCGGGGAGCTGTTTTTT. The V gene is TRBV2, the J gene TRBJ2-2; weak D call: TRBD1 (6 bases). Germline V gives CDR1 SNHLY, CDR2 FYNNEI. V was trimmed by 2 bases and J by 3 bases, leaving 10 bases between them. The CDR3 has 15 residues. The whole variable domain, filled in from reference TRBV2 and TRBJ2-2, reads EPEVTQTPSHQVTQMGQEVILRCVPISNHLYFYWYRQILGQKVEFLVSFYNNEISEKSEIFDDQFSVERPDGSNFTLKIRSTKLEDSAMYFCASSESQGYTGELFFGEGSRLTVL.

J is TRBJ2-1 and V is TRBV9, with no clear D. The CDR3 contains 14 residues. Germline V CDR1 and CDR2: SGDLS, YYNGEE. V was cut by 7 bases and J by 5 bases, with 16 bases left in between. CDR3 DNA sequence: TGTGCCAGCGCACGGCGTCCCACTAACAATGAGCAGTTCTTC. Protein: CASARRPTNNEQFF.

There are a few counts of this clonotype. V gene TRBV19 combines with J gene TRBJ2-3, with 12 bases that match TRBD2. The CDR3 consists of 15 residues. The germline V gene encodes CDR1 LNHDA and CDR2 SQIVND (reference sequence). V gave up 3 bases and J gave up 6 bases; unmatched junction bases: 4. In DNA, the CDR3 is TGTGCCAGTAGTATGACTAGCGGGAGTCCCGATACGCAGTATTTT. Translated: CASSMTSGSPDTQYF.

This clonotype was seen at least ten times. The chain combines TRBV6-2 or TRBV6-3 with TRBJ2-7; 9 bases are a match to TRBD2. This CDR3 has 13 residues. Germline CDR1 reads MNHEY; CDR2 reads SVGEGT. Trimming at V came to 8 bases and at J to 2 bases, leaving 4 bases not matched to a gene. The CDR3 loop reads CASGASGTYEQYF. CDR3 bases: TGTGCCAGCGGCGCTAGCGGGACCTACGAGCAGTACTTC.

This clonotype was observed a single time. The chain carries TRBV7-2 and TRBJ2-3, with 10 bases that match TRBD2. V was clipped by 2 bases and J by 0 bases; unmatched bases: 5. The CDR3 totals 17 residues. Looked up from germline, CDR1 is SGHTA and CDR2 is FQGNSA. The CDR3 reads CASSLRGSGGSTDTQYF. The CDR3 region has the DNA TGTGCCAGCAGCTTAAGGGGTAGCGGGGGGAGCACAGATACGCAGTATTTT.

This clonotype was recorded many times. CDR3 nucleotides: TGTGCCTCCTGGAGGGGTGGCTACACCTTC. Translation gives CASWRGGYTF. V and J are TRBV28 and TRBJ1-2; D perhaps matches TRBD1 (5 bases). CDR3 size: 10 residues. Trimming cost V 11 bases and J 7 bases, with 11 bases left between them. The germline V gene has CDR1 MDHEN and CDR2 SYDVKM.

This clonotype appeared many times. The rearrangement uses TRBV6-1 and TRBJ2-7; TRBD1 matches at 7 bases. The CDR3 loop spans 15 amino acids. Germline values: CDR1 MNHNS, CDR2 SASEGT. The junction had 3 bases not matched to a gene; V was cut back by 1 base and J by 0 bases. The CDR3 loop is CASSEGTGYSYEQYF. CDR3 DNA: TGTGCCAGCAGTGAAGGGACAGGATACTCCTACGAGCAGTACTTC.

The table lists this clonotype with many counts. This chain connects TRBV29-1 to TRBJ2-3; D possibly matches TRBD1 or TRBD2 (6 bases each). Germline values: CDR1 SQVTM, CDR2 ANQGSEA. With 3 bases removed from V and 1 base from J, the gap between germline ends came to 11 bases. The CDR3 covers 14 residues. The CDR3 loop reads CSVDLEGGTDTQYF. Here the CDR3 DNA reads TGCAGCGTTGACCTGGAGGGGGGCACAGATACGCAGTATTTT.

The genes are TRBV6-1 and TRBJ2-1; TRBD2 matches at 7 bases. The CDR3 spans 17 residues. V trimming: 6 bases; J trimming: 1 base; junction bases outside the gene matches: 12. CDR1 and CDR2 (germline): MNHNS, SASEGT. CDR3 in amino acids: CASRHPPGGRSYNEQFF. For the CDR3, the DNA is TGTGCCAGCAGACACCCCCCGGGAGGCCGATCCTACAATGAGCAGTTCTTC.

The genes are TRBV12-3 or TRBV12-4 and TRBJ2-6; TRBD1 agrees at 8 bases. The V segment lost 6 bases and the J segment 2 bases; nucleotides outside the gene matches: 0. This CDR3 has 14 residues. The CDR3 coding sequence is TGTGCCAGCAGGACAGGGGCTGGGGCCAACGTCCTGACTTTC. Translated, it gives CASRTGAGANVLTF.